Presented here are 3 T cell receptor beta chains from one specimen sequenced in a study of cytomegalovirus exposure and HLA in healthy donors. Vbeta (60) and Jbeta (13) primers were used in the PCR. Some clones are missing from TCRdb's copy, which holds only in-frame ones; the method was immunoSEQ multiplex PCR. The sample yields 100,000 to 150,000 clones, just over 75% seen once. The sample consisted of PBMCs. Receptors originate from a woman aged 45-59 years in good health and CMV-seronegative.

A single count supports this clone. The chain has TRBV7-8 and TRBJ2-5; 7 bases are shared with TRBD1. CDR1 SGHVS and CDR2 FQNEAQ come from the germline V gene. The V and J ends lost 1 base and 5 bases, in that order; junction bases with no gene match: 7. The CDR3 contains 15 residues. The DNA for the CDR3 is TGTGCCAGCAGCTTAGGAGTAACGACAGGGGAGACCCAGTACTTC. It codes for CASSLGVTTGETQYF.

The rearrangement joins TRBV6-6 to TRBJ2-7; 12 positions agree with TRBD2. This CDR3 comprises 16 residues. Germline V lookup: CDR1 MNHNY, CDR2 SVGAGI (reference sequence). J gave up 5 bases and V 2 bases, and 7 bases lay outside the gene matches. CDR3 in DNA: TGTGCCAGCAGTTACGGGCCTAGCGGGAGGGGTGACGAGCAGTACGTC. Translating it yields CASSYGPSGRGDEQYV.

With respect to this clone: The junction departs from the called germline gene at one end, perhaps through a read error. The V and J genes are TRBV5-4 and TRBJ2-7; TRBD2 matches 8 bases. Germline loops: CDR1 SGHNT, CDR2 YYREEE (reference sequence). The CDR3 has 16 residues. Here the CDR3 reads CASRLGTSGLPYEQYF. The CDR3, as DNA: TGTGCCAGCAGGTTGGGTACTAGCGGACTTCCCTACGAGCAGTACTTC.